These 25 T cell receptor beta chains originate from one sample sequenced in a study of blood T cell repertoires in COVID-19. Assay: immunoSEQ multiplex PCR; the TCRdb copy retains only in-frame clones and omits some. The data hold 50,000 to 75,000 clones, with about 76% observed a single time. The source material was peripheral blood. These receptors all stem from an elderly woman with acute or convalescent COVID-19.

The chain links TRBV5-1 to TRBJ1-2, with D possibly matching TRBD1 (6 bases). The CDR3 contains 14 residues. CDR1 and CDR2 (germline): SGHRS, YFSETQ. V gave up 1 base and J gave up 3 bases, with 10 bases separating them. CDR3 sequence: CASSLTAGDYGYTF. Here the CDR3 DNA reads TGCGCCAGCAGCTTGACGGCAGGGGACTATGGCTACACCTTC.

V gene TRBV19 combines with J gene TRBJ1-3; D remains unclear. CDR3 size: 14 residues. Trimming cost V 7 bases and J 1 base, with 11 bases left between them. Looked up from germline, CDR1 is LNHDA and CDR2 is SQIVND (reference sequence). The CDR3 sequence: CASKLRGSGNTIYF. The DNA for the CDR3 is TGTGCCAGTAAGTTACGAGGATCTGGAAACACCATATATTTT.

The chain links TRBV7-8 to TRBJ2-7, with a tentative D call TRBD2 (7 bases). The V end lost 2 bases, the J end lost 0 bases, and 14 bases lay between the germline ends. CDR1 is SGHVS and CDR2 is FQNEAQ in the germline V gene. The CDR3 sequence is 16 residues long. For the CDR3, the DNA is TGTGCCAGCAGCTTAAGGGGAGGGGGGAGCTCCTACGAGCAGTACTTC. Translating gives CASSLRGGGSSYEQYF. Full variable domain (missing parts from reference TRBV7-8 and TRBJ2-7): GAGVSQSPRYKVAKRGQDVALRCDPISGHVSLFWYQQALGQGPEFLTYFQNEAQLDKSGLPSDRFFAERPEGSVSTLKIQRTQQEDSAVYLCASSLRGGGSSYEQYFGPGTRLTVT.

For the CDR3, the DNA is TGCGCCAGCAGCCCCCTCCCGGGGATCAGGGGCCTGAACACTGAAGCTTTCTTT. Its protein product is CASSPLPGIRGLNTEAFF. The chain carries TRBV4-1 and TRBJ1-1; D possibly corresponds to TRBD1 (6 bases). The CDR3 is 18 residues long. Germline CDR1 reads MGHRA; CDR2 reads YSYEKL. Trimming stripped 4 bases from V and 0 bases from J, with 21 bases between.

The chain employs TRBV28 and TRBJ1-2; 7 nucleotides align to TRBD1. Germline values: CDR1 MDHEN, CDR2 SYDVKM. CDR3 size: 14 residues. V was pared by 6 bases and J by 4 bases, with 8 bases of the junction left unmatched. DNA of the CDR3: TGTGCCAGCAGGGAGGGACAGCGGAGCTATGGCTACACCTTC. Translated: CASREGQRSYGYTF.

The V and J genes are TRBV3-1 (or the pseudogene TRBV3-2) and TRBJ1-5; tentatively, D is TRBD1 (6 bases). The CDR3 is 16 residues long. Germline lookup yields CDR1 LGHDT and CDR2 YNNKEL (reference sequence). Trimming left V 4 bases short and J 7 bases short, with 20 bases between. The CDR3 protein is CASSPGHPKVRQPQHF. The CDR3 coding sequence is TGTGCCAGCAGCCCGGGACACCCCAAGGTAAGGCAGCCCCAGCATTTT.

This chain connects TRBV11-3 to TRBJ2-1, with 12 nucleotides matching TRBD2. The trim removed 5 bases at V and 8 bases at J, leaving 7 bases unmatched. Germline V gene sequence: CDR1 SGHNT, CDR2 YENEEA. CDR3 size: 15 residues. CDR3 loop: CASSRLAGVPDEQFF. CDR3 nucleotide sequence: TGTGCCAGCAGCCGACTAGCGGGAGTTCCGGATGAGCAGTTCTTC. Using reference TRBV11-3 and TRBJ2-1 for the parts outside the CDR3, the full variable domain is EAGVVQSPRYKIIEKKQPVAFWCNPISGHNTLYWYLQNLGQGPELLIRYENEEAVDDSQLPKDRFSAERLKGVDSTLKIQPAELGDSAVYLCASSRLAGVPDEQFFGPGTRLTVL.

This clone was found a few times. This rearrangement joins TRBV2 to TRBJ1-3; tentative D call: TRBD1 (6 bases). This CDR3 comprises 19 residues. In germline, CDR1 is SNHLY, CDR2 FYNNEI. V was clipped by 0 bases and J by 0 bases, with 18 bases between them. The CDR3 is CASSEAMMGHLSSGNTIYF. The DNA for the CDR3 is TGTGCCAGCAGTGAAGCGATGATGGGACACCTAAGCTCTGGAAACACCATATATTTT.

This clone was recorded once. The CDR3 protein is CASSPGQGTNSPLHF. The CDR3 DNA follows: TGTGCCAGCAGCCCCGGACAGGGAACGAATTCACCCCTCCACTTT. The genes are TRBV7-9 and TRBJ1-6, with 8 nucleotides matching TRBD1. CDR3 size: 15 residues. The germline CDR1 and CDR2 sequences are SEHNR and FQNEAQ (reference sequence). The V and J ends lost 5 bases and 7 bases, in that order; junction bases with no gene match: 7. Variable domain in full (rest from reference TRBV7-9 and TRBJ1-6): DTGVSQNPRHKITKRGQNVTFRCDPISEHNRLYWYRQTLGQGPEFLTYFQNEAQLEKSRLLSDRFSAERPKGSFSTLEIQRTEQGDSAMYLCASSPGQGTNSPLHFGNGTRLTVT.

The table lists this clone with a few counts. The chain links TRBV9 to TRBJ2-2; 12 bases are shared with TRBD1. CDR1 is SGDLS, CDR2 YYNGEE, per germline. The CDR3 covers 18 residues. V lost 4 bases to trimming and J lost 6 bases; unmatched junction nucleotides: 13. The CDR3 protein is CASSISSGTGGLAGELFF. In nucleotides, the CDR3 is TGTGCCAGCAGCATCTCTTCCGGGACAGGGGGCCTCGCCGGGGAGCTGTTTTTT.

This clone was observed a handful of times. The genes are TRBV7-8 and TRBJ1-1; perhaps TRBD1 as D (6 bases). This CDR3 spans 16 amino acids. V was clipped by 5 bases and J by 4 bases, with 20 bases between them. Germline loops: CDR1 SGHVS, CDR2 FQNEAQ. CDR3 nucleotide sequence: TGTGCCAGCAGCCCCAGGGGAAATGTAGCGGGCACTGAAGCTTTCTTT. It codes for CASSPRGNVAGTEAFF.

The gene calls are TRBV9 and TRBJ2-1, with TRBD2 identical over 7 bases. The V gene end was trimmed by 4 bases and the J gene end by 0 bases; junction bases not matched to a gene: 10. There are 17 residues in the CDR3. Germline V gives CDR1 SGDLS, CDR2 YYNGEE. CDR3 residues: CASSPTPASGSYNEQFF. CDR3 bases: TGTGCCAGCAGCCCTACTCCCGCTAGCGGCTCCTACAATGAGCAGTTCTTC.

This sequence joins TRBV19 and TRBJ2-7; maybe TRBD1 (6 bases). This CDR3 has 12 amino acids. V shed 4 bases and J shed 6 bases, with 10 bases lying between them. The V gene's germline CDR1 is LNHDA and CDR2 SQIVND (reference sequence). CDR3 nucleotide sequence: TGTGCCAGTAGTAGACAGGCGGGCGAGCAGTACTTC. Translated, it gives CASSRQAGEQYF.

This chain links TRBV28 with TRBJ1-4; perhaps TRBD1 as D (5 bases). V dropped 5 bases and J dropped 7 bases, with 14 bases sitting between them. Germline assignment: CDR1 MDHEN and CDR2 SYDVKM. The CDR3 runs to 14 residues. CDR3 protein: CASSPRGGSEKLFF. The CDR3 DNA reads as TGTGCCAGCAGTCCCCGGGGGGGGAGTGAAAAACTGTTTTTT.

The V and J genes are TRBV27 and TRBJ2-6; D remains unclear. The CDR3 totals 13 residues. Germline loops: CDR1 MNHEY, CDR2 SMNVEV (reference sequence). Trimming stripped 6 bases from V and 0 bases from J, with 3 bases between. CDR3 sequence reads: CASSHSGANVLTF. The CDR3 DNA follows: TGTGCCAGCAGCCACTCTGGGGCCAACGTCCTGACTTTC.

The chain links TRBV2 to TRBJ1-5; D might be TRBD1 (5 bases). In germline, CDR1 is SNHLY, CDR2 FYNNEI. Deletions cut 8 bases from V and 2 bases from J, with 16 bases between. The CDR3 is 15 amino acids. CDR3 in DNA: TGTGCCAGCGGGGCGCGGGAAGGTGGCAATCAGCCCCAGCATTTT. Its protein product is CASGAREGGNQPQHF.

The chain recombines TRBV5-1 with TRBJ2-4; D is unresolved. V gave up 0 bases and J gave up 5 bases, with 15 bases separating them. CDR1 and CDR2 from the germline V gene are SGHRS and YFSETQ. The CDR3 is made up of 16 amino acids. The CDR3, as DNA: TGCGCCAGCAGCTTGGGGCCAGGCCCGAACCAAAACATTCAGTACTTC. Its protein is CASSLGPGPNQNIQYF.

The CDR3 region is CASNPTTGMAEAFF. The DNA of the CDR3 is TGTGCCAGCAACCCAACGACAGGGATGGCTGAAGCTTTCTTT. This chain links TRBV28 with TRBJ1-1; TRBD1 aligns across 7 bases. The germline CDR1 and CDR2 sequences are MDHEN and SYDVKM. This CDR3 is built from 14 residues. The V gene end was trimmed by 7 bases and the J gene end by 6 bases; junction bases not matched to a gene: 11.

This sequence joins TRBV7-2 and TRBJ1-5; D is ambiguous. V lost 5 bases and J 3 bases, leaving 11 bases between the germline ends. Germline-derived CDR1 and CDR2 are SGHTA and FQGNSA. This CDR3 spans 14 amino acids. CDR3 in DNA: TGTGCCAGCAGCCCAGCCGGGTCCAATCAGCCCCAGCATTTT. This codes for CASSPAGSNQPQHF.

The chain couples TRBV18 to TRBJ1-1; 9 positions agree with TRBD1. This CDR3 is built from 15 residues. The germline V gene has CDR1 KGHSH and CDR2 LQKENI. The J segment lost 3 bases and the V segment lost 6 bases, leaving 8 bases of the junction unmatched. CDR3 DNA: TGTGCCAGCTCGCCTCCCGGGACAGGGTACACTGAAGCTTTCTTT. Residues: CASSPPGTGYTEAFF.

The rearrangement uses TRBV28 and TRBJ1-5, with TRBD1 as a possible D gene (5 bases). CDR1 and CDR2 (germline): MDHEN, SYDVKM. The CDR3 runs to 15 residues. Deletions cut 5 bases from V and 6 bases from J, with 17 bases between. DNA of the CDR3: TGTGCCAGCAGTCTTGCGGGGGTTGGTTCTCAGCCCCAGCATTTT. It translates to CASSLAGVGSQPQHF.

The V and J genes are TRBV11-2 and TRBJ2-7; the match to TRBD1 covers 9 bases. This CDR3 region has 15 residues. CDR1 and CDR2 (germline): SGHAT, FQNNGV. Trimming cost V 5 bases and J 4 bases; bases outside gene matches: 9. DNA of the CDR3: TGTGCCAGCAGCCTCCGGGACAGGGTGTGGTACGAGCAGTACTTC. Translation: CASSLRDRVWYEQYF. Drawing the rest from reference TRBV11-2 and TRBJ2-7, the complete variable domain is EAGVAQSPRYKIIEKRQSVAFWCNPISGHATLYWYQQILGQGPKLLIQFQNNGVVDDSQLPKDRFSAERLKGVDSTLKIQPAKLEDSAVYLCASSLRDRVWYEQYFGPGTRLTVT.

This clone was counted between two and nine times. The V gene is TRBV27, the J gene TRBJ2-7, with TRBD2 matching over 9 bases. The trim removed 7 bases at V and 7 bases at J, leaving 5 bases unmatched. The CDR3 spans 12 residues. The germline gives CDR1 MNHEY, CDR2 SMNVEV (reference sequence). In DNA form, the CDR3 reads TGTGCCAGCATGGGGCTAGCGGGAGAGCAGTACTTC. It codes for CASMGLAGEQYF.

The sample holds a few counts of this clone. V is TRBV11-2 and J is TRBJ2-7; 8 bases line up with TRBD2. This CDR3 contains 15 residues. The V gene's germline CDR1 is SGHAT and CDR2 FQNNGV. The junction had 3 bases not matched to a gene; V was cut back by 1 base and J by 1 base. The CDR3 DNA reads as TGTGCCAGCAGCTTAGGACTAGCGCAATCCTACGAGCAGTACTTC. It codes for CASSLGLAQSYEQYF. Variable domain in full (rest from reference TRBV11-2 and TRBJ2-7): EAGVAQSPRYKIIEKRQSVAFWCNPISGHATLYWYQQILGQGPKLLIQFQNNGVVDDSQLPKDRFSAERLKGVDSTLKIQPAKLEDSAVYLCASSLGLAQSYEQYFGPGTRLTVT.

V and J are TRBV5-6 and TRBJ2-5, with D possibly matching TRBD2 (6 bases). The CDR3 is 14 residues long. Deletions cut 3 bases from V and 4 bases from J, with 13 bases between. CDR1 is SGHDT, CDR2 YYEEEE, per germline. This CDR3 reads CASSSFGGRETQYF. CDR3 nucleotide sequence: TGTGCCAGCAGCTCATTTGGAGGGAGAGAGACCCAGTACTTC.